This T cell receptor beta chain comes out of a study of T cells in Graves' hyperthyroidism and ophthalmopathy. Study-wide points: Blood shared most expanded thyroid clonotypes above 0.001. Before onset, ophthalmopathy was predicted by the model a median around 6 months earlier.

For the diagnoses, clinical symptoms, serum thyroxine and TRAb, thyroid ultrasound and orbital computed tomography were used. The authors obtained PBMCs from over 7.5 ml of fresh peripheral blood. The CDR3 regions of TCR beta were amplified from RNA transcripts. Researchers ran a first-round RT-PCR on the TCR CDR3 using the HTBI primer set. TCRdb re-derived calls from the multiplex PCR reads in MiXCR, one entry per CDR3 protein. The sample lists a few hundred thousand distinct CDR3 sequences, about 13% occurring once. Germline CDR1 reads DFQATT; CDR2 reads SNEGSKA (reference sequence). V lost 6 bases, J lost 2 bases, and 5 bases stayed unmatched. The length of the CDR3 is 13 residues. This clonotype was seen at least ten times. Its antigen is not identified.

The sample consisted of blood. The source is a woman between 18 and 30 years old with Graves' hyperthyroidism. The V and J genes are TRBV20-1 and TRBJ2-3, with 7 positions matching TRBD1. CDR3 DNA: TGCAGTGCGAAGACAGGGAACACAGATACGCAGTATTTT. The encoded protein is CSAKTGNTDTQYF.